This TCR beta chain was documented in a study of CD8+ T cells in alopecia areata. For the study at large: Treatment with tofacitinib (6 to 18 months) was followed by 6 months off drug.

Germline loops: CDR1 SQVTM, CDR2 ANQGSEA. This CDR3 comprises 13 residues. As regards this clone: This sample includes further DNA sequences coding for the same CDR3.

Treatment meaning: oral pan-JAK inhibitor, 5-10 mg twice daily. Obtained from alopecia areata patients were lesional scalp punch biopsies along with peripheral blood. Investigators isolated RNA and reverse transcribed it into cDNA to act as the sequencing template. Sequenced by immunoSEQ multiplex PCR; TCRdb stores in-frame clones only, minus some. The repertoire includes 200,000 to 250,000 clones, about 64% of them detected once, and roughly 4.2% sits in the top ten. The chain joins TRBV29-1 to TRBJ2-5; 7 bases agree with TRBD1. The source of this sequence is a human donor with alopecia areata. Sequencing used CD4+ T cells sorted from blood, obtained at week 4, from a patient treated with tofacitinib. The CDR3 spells CSSRAGGQETQYF. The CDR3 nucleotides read TGCTCCAGTCGAGCAGGGGGTCAAGAGACCCAGTACTTC.